One and the same sample provided the 20 T cell receptor beta chains below, sequenced in a study of shared T cell receptors in the human thymus. TCRdb's copy holds only in-frame clones and misses some; the assay was immunoSEQ multiplex PCR. The data show fewer than 700,000 clones, roughly 90% seen once. The sample was also linked to a second study, of human thymus T cells.

The sample comprised thymocytes. Receptors originate from a boy less than two years old with a congenital heart defect.

This chain joins TRBV5-1 and TRBJ1-2, with a weak D call TRBD1 (5 bases). Trimming stripped 0 bases from V and 2 bases from J, with 17 bases between. Looked up from germline, CDR1 is SGHRS and CDR2 is YFSETQ. The CDR3 spans 17 residues. The CDR3 sequence is CASSLAETETSNYGYTF. The CDR3 nucleotides read TGCGCCAGCAGCTTGGCCGAGACAGAAACGTCAAACTATGGCTACACCTTC.

This rearrangement joins TRBV4-2 to TRBJ2-7; D ambiguous. V dropped 2 bases and J dropped 5 bases, with 10 bases sitting between them. The CDR3 runs 13 residues. CDR1 and CDR2 from the germline V gene are LGHNA and YNFKEQ. Written as DNA, the CDR3 is TGTGCCAGCAGCCAATCCGGTGTAGACGAGCAGTACTTC. This sequence encodes CASSQSGVDEQYF.

J is TRBJ2-7 and V is TRBV5-3; D ambiguous. TRBV5-3 is assigned to the ORF class and has an uncertain function. The ends were cut back, 2 bases at V and 7 bases at J, with 7 bases in the middle. The CDR3 runs 11 residues. The CDR3 nucleotides are TGTGCCAGAAGCTTTGACAAGGAGCAGTACTTC. It specifies CARSFDKEQYF.

The chain has TRBV11-1 and TRBJ2-7; 12 nucleotides match TRBD1. The CDR3 contains 17 residues. CDR1 is SGHAT and CDR2 is FQDESV in the germline V gene (reference sequence). With V trimmed by 5 bases and J by 4 bases, 12 bases remained unmatched. CDR3 nucleotide sequence: TGTGCCAGCAGCCCCTTAGGGGGGACAGGGGGCGTATACGAGCAGTACTTC. The encoded protein is CASSPLGGTGGVYEQYF.

V usage is TRBV27 and J usage is TRBJ2-7, with 9 bases that match TRBD1. This CDR3 is built from 15 residues. V gave up 6 bases and J gave up 5 bases; unmatched junction bases: 11. The germline V gene encodes CDR1 MNHEY and CDR2 SMNVEV (reference sequence). CDR3 region: CASSSTDRGRDEQYF. The DNA for the CDR3 is TGTGCCAGCAGCTCTACGGACAGGGGTCGCGACGAGCAGTACTTC.

The V gene is TRBV7-3, the J gene TRBJ1-2; 10 bases align to TRBD1. This CDR3 region has 14 residues. The germline V gene has CDR1 SGHTA and CDR2 FQGTGA. J gave up 4 bases and V 5 bases, and 4 bases lay outside the gene matches. The chain's CDR3 is CASSMTGGLYGYTF. The CDR3 nucleotides read TGTGCCAGCAGCATGACAGGGGGCCTCTATGGCTACACCTTC.

The chain carries TRBV23-1 and TRBJ1-1, with unresolved D. TRBV23-1 is given ORF status, its function remaining uncertain. The ends were cut back, 7 bases at V and 5 bases at J, with 11 bases in the middle. The CDR3 length is 12 residues. CDR3 in DNA: TGCGCCAGCAATCCTGGTGCGACTGAAGCTTTCTTT. Translating gives CASNPGATEAFF.

This chain connects TRBV10-1 to TRBJ2-7, with D possibly being TRBD2 (6 bases). V lost 4 bases to trimming and J lost 5 bases, with 15 bases between them. In germline, CDR1 is WNHNN, CDR2 SYGVQD (reference sequence). This CDR3 has 14 amino acids. The DNA for the CDR3 is TGCGCCAGCAGTGGGGGGGAGGCCATCCACGAGCAGTACTTC. The encoded protein is CASSGGEAIHEQYF.

CDR3 sequence: CASRPSTAHGKGYTF. The CDR3 DNA reads as TGTGCCAGCAGACCCTCGACAGCTCATGGGAAGGGCTACACCTTC. The gene calls are TRBV14 and TRBJ1-2; tentative D call: TRBD1 (5 bases). This CDR3 contains 15 residues. V gave up 6 bases and J gave up 8 bases, with 22 bases separating them. Germline V gives CDR1 SGHDN, CDR2 FVKESK. Variable domain in full (rest from reference TRBV14 and TRBJ1-2): EAGVTQFPSHSVIEKGQTVTLRCDPISGHDNLYWYRRVMGKEIKFLLHFVKESKQDESGMPNNRFLAERTGGTYSTLKVQPAELEDSGVYFCASRPSTAHGKGYTFGSGTRLTVV.

The chain recombines TRBV15 with TRBJ2-7; D not certain. Germline lookup yields CDR1 LNHNV and CDR2 YYDKDF (reference sequence). Trimming removed 3 bases at V and 6 bases at J, with 12 bases between. CDR3 size: 13 residues. CDR3 nucleotides: TGTGCCACCAGCAGTATGGGCTCGGCCGAGCAGTACTTC. Translating gives CATSSMGSAEQYF.

CDR3 loop: CASSTIAGLTDTQYF. CDR3 bases: TGCGCCAGCAGCACCATAGCGGGCCTCACAGATACGCAGTATTTT. The chain employs TRBV10-2 and TRBJ2-3, with 7 bases lining up with TRBD2. Germline V gene sequence: CDR1 WSHSY, CDR2 SAAADI. This CDR3 is 15 amino acids long. The V segment lost 6 bases and the J segment 2 bases; nucleotides outside the gene matches: 8.

V and J are TRBV21-1 and TRBJ2-1; the table assigns TRBD2, which was not confirmed against the DNA. TRBV21-1 is described as a pseudogene. The CDR3 spans 18 residues. CDR3 amino acids: CASSKKKRTSGSIREQFF. The DNA for the CDR3 is TGTGCCAGCAGCAAAAAAAAACGGACTAGCGGGAGTATCCGGGAGCAGTTCTTC.

This clone was picked up a small number of times. The junction does not match germline at one end; this may be a read error. V gene TRBV6-6 combines with J gene TRBJ2-7; TRBD2 matches at 12 bases. The germline CDR1 and CDR2 sequences are MNHNY and SVGAGI (reference sequence). The CDR3 totals 16 residues. DNA for the CDR3: TGTGCCAGCAGTAACTCTGGACTAGCGGGGAAAGACGAGCAGTACTTC. Translation: CASSNSGLAGKDEQYF.

The chain joins TRBV6-5 to TRBJ2-7, with D possibly matching TRBD2 (5 bases). The V gene lost 0 bases and the J gene lost 2 bases, with 11 bases spanning the gap. Per the germline V gene, CDR1 is MNHEY and CDR2 is SVGAGI. CDR3 length equals 15 residues. CDR3 nucleotides: TGTGCCAGCAGTTACTCGGACTCGGCGCCCTACGAGCAGTACTTC. Protein sequence: CASSYSDSAPYEQYF.

The V call is TRBV7-3, the J call TRBJ2-2; 11 bases fit TRBD1. CDR1 and CDR2 (germline): SGHTA, FQGTGA. The CDR3 totals 16 residues. With V trimmed by 5 bases and J by 4 bases, 6 bases remained unmatched. The CDR3 spells CASSPGQGAGTGELFF. In DNA, the CDR3 is TGTGCCAGCAGCCCTGGACAGGGGGCGGGCACCGGGGAGCTGTTTTTT.

In DNA form, the CDR3 reads TGTGCCAGCAGCCTTGGCCGGGACAGGGGGCCAGGATCCAACTATGGCTACACCTTC. This gives the protein CASSLGRDRGPGSNYGYTF. This chain connects TRBV13 to TRBJ1-2, with 12 bases that match TRBD1. The CDR3 extends over 19 amino acids. Germline CDR1 reads PRHDT; CDR2 reads FYEKMQ (reference sequence). V trimming: 5 bases; J trimming: 2 bases; junction bases outside the gene matches: 15.

This clone was recorded only once. The genes are TRBV5-1 and TRBJ2-2, with D possibly TRBD1 on 6 matching bases. CDR3 length: 15 amino acids. The V gene lost 6 bases and the J gene lost 7 bases, with 19 bases spanning the gap. The germline CDR1 and CDR2 sequences are SGHRS and YFSETQ. The CDR3 protein is CASTFSHRVGGELFF. The CDR3 nucleotides read TGCGCCAGCACTTTTTCCCACAGGGTGGGCGGGGAGCTGTTTTTT.

CDR3 sequence (DNA): TGTGCCAGCAGCTTAGCGGCGGGAGGGGATCGGGAGCAGTTCTTC. Translation gives CASSLAAGGDREQFF. This chain joins TRBV7-2 and TRBJ2-1; 9 bases fit TRBD2. CDR1 is SGHTA and CDR2 is FQGNSA in the germline V gene. CDR3 size: 15 residues. Unmatched junction bases numbered 7, after V lost 0 bases and J lost 10 bases.

V is TRBV7-9 and J is TRBJ1-4; the match to TRBD1 covers 7 bases. Germline V gives CDR1 SEHNR, CDR2 FQNEAQ (reference sequence). This CDR3 is 16 amino acids long. V was clipped by 5 bases and J by 5 bases; unmatched bases: 11. In nucleotides, the CDR3 is TGTGCCAGCAGCAAAACCCCCGGGACAGCAAATGAAAAACTGTTTTTT. It encodes CASSKTPGTANEKLFF.

The chain recombines TRBV18 with TRBJ2-7, with TRBD1 identical over 9 bases. Germline CDR1 KGHSH, CDR2 LQKENI. Unmatched junction bases numbered 7, after V lost 2 bases and J lost 2 bases. The CDR3 extends over 16 amino acids. The CDR3 DNA reads TGTGCCAGCTCACCATTGGGACAGGGTGACCCCTACGAGCAGTACTTC. This sequence encodes CASSPLGQGDPYEQYF.